The 24 T cell receptor beta chains below were found in one sample sequenced in a study of T cells after yellow fever vaccination (dated by TCRdb to between 2018 and 2021). Receptor amplification or capture employed 5' RACE. TCRdb lists the instrument as Illumina NovaSeq 6000. TCRdb reworked the public reads: Q25 trimming with fastp, MiXCR clone assembly, productive beta chains retained. Each record represents a unique CDR3 protein, reported with the most common genes and DNA among its rows. Across this sample there are about 320,000 distinct CDR3 sequences, with around 4.5% seen only once. The leading ten clones occupy around 19% of the sample. The treatment or condition tag for this specimen amounts to: live attenuated yellow fever vaccine strain. The sample here was PBMCs, taken 15 days after the yellow fever booster vaccination. The source of these receptors is a man between 18 and 35 years old who received the YFV17D yellow fever vaccine.

This clonotype was seen ten or more times. The V gene is TRBV6-5, the J gene TRBJ2-3, with TRBD2 as a possible D gene (6 bases). Germline V gives CDR1 MNHEY, CDR2 SVGAGI. The CDR3 runs 12 residues. Trimming stripped 8 bases from V and 6 bases from J, with 12 bases between. The CDR3 here is CASGLRGDTQYF. The CDR3 coding sequence is TGTGCCAGCGGCCTCCGGGGGGATACGCAGTATTTT.

This chain joins TRBV3-1 and TRBJ2-5; a weak D match, TRBD1 (6 bases). Germline V gene lookup returns CDR1 LGHDT and CDR2 YNNKEL (reference sequence). Trimming cost V 4 bases and J 5 bases, with 17 bases left between them. The CDR3 totals 15 residues. The CDR3 coding sequence is TGTGCCAGCAGCCTAGGACAGCCTACTCGGGAGACCCAGTACTTC. This codes for CASSLGQPTRETQYF.

The genes are TRBV6-2 or TRBV6-3 and TRBJ1-2, with unresolved D. The germline CDR1 and CDR2 sequences are MNHEY and SVGEGT. V was cut by 4 bases and J by 4 bases, with 7 bases left in between. The length of the CDR3 is 12 residues. DNA of the CDR3: TGTGCCAGCAGTTCAGCCCTCTATGGCTACACCTTC. It yields the protein CASSSALYGYTF.

This clonotype turned up a few times. The chain links TRBV20-1 to TRBJ1-6, with a possible D match to TRBD1 (5 bases). V lost 5 bases to trimming and J lost 0 bases, with 8 bases between them. Germline CDR1 and CDR2: DFQATT and SNEGSKA (reference sequence). The CDR3 has 14 amino acids. The CDR3 region is CSAGHSSYNSPLHF. The CDR3 DNA reads as TGCAGTGCTGGACACAGCTCCTATAATTCACCCCTCCACTTT.

Ten or more counts support this clonotype. The chain employs TRBV6-6 and TRBJ1-2; the D gene is possibly TRBD1 (6 bases). The CDR3 totals 14 residues. CDR1 is MNHNY, CDR2 SVGAGI, per germline (reference sequence). Trimming stripped 2 bases from V and 5 bases from J, with 12 bases between. The CDR3 coding sequence is TGTGCCAGCAGTTACCCAGGGGCAGAATATGGCTACACCTTC. As protein: CASSYPGAEYGYTF.

This clonotype was counted ten times or more. The chain employs TRBV12-3 or TRBV12-4 and TRBJ2-1, with D perhaps matching TRBD1 (6 bases). Trimming removed 2 bases at V and 5 bases at J, with 13 bases between. The CDR3 sequence is 15 residues long. The CDR3 nucleotides read TGTGCCAGCAGTTTACGGCAGGGGCGAGACAATGAGCAGTTCTTC. Translation gives CASSLRQGRDNEQFF.

This clonotype occurred many times. V is TRBV12-3 or TRBV12-4 and J is TRBJ2-4, with 8 bases matching TRBD1. The CDR3 runs 15 residues. V gave up 7 bases and J gave up 0 bases; unmatched junction bases: 5. The CDR3 region is CASNTGGLAKNIQYF. CDR3 in DNA: TGTGCCAGCAACACAGGGGGACTAGCCAAAAACATTCAGTACTTC.

There are many counts of this clonotype. The chain recombines TRBV7-9 with TRBJ2-5; possible D gene TRBD1, 6 bases. Trimming left V 5 bases short and J 1 base short, with 11 bases between. Germline V gives CDR1 SEHNR, CDR2 FQNEAQ (reference sequence). The CDR3 is 14 residues long. CDR3 protein: CASSRDIRQETQYF. Written as DNA, the CDR3 is TGTGCCAGCAGCCGGGACATCCGCCAAGAGACCCAGTACTTC.

This clonotype was seen a few times. This chain links TRBV11-2 with TRBJ2-2, with 9 bases aligning to TRBD2. V gave up 10 bases and J gave up 6 bases; unmatched junction bases: 6. In germline, CDR1 is SGHAT, CDR2 FQNNGV. There are 13 residues in the CDR3. CDR3 region: CATIQRGAGELFF. The CDR3 bases are TGTGCCACCATACAGCGGGGGGCCGGGGAGCTGTTTTTT.

The chain links TRBV6-6 to TRBJ1-5; 7 bases line up with TRBD1. The germline CDR1 and CDR2 sequences are MNHNY and SVGAGI (reference sequence). V was pared by 3 bases and J by 1 base, with 9 bases of the junction left unmatched. The CDR3 totals 17 residues. CDR3 DNA: TGTGCCAGCAGTTATTCTTACAGGGGTGTGAGCAATCAGCCCCAGCATTTT. It translates to CASSYSYRGVSNQPQHF.

This clonotype came up many times. This sequence joins TRBV4-3 and TRBJ2-5, with unresolved D. CDR1 and CDR2 (germline): LGHNA, YSLEER. The CDR3 length is 16 residues. Between the trimmed V and J ends, which lost 0 bases and 5 bases, there was a span of 16 bases. CDR3 loop: CASSQDLGIGVETQYF. The CDR3 DNA reads as TGCGCCAGCAGCCAAGATCTCGGAATTGGGGTCGAGACCCAGTACTTC.

This clonotype has more than one count but fewer than ten. The chain couples TRBV6-6 to TRBJ2-7, with 9 bases aligning to TRBD2. CDR1 is MNHNY and CDR2 is SVGAGI in the germline V gene (reference sequence). Trimming cost V 2 bases and J 0 bases; bases outside gene matches: 5. The CDR3 runs to 16 residues. This CDR3 reads CASSYRLAGDSYEQYF. The CDR3 DNA is TGTGCCAGCAGTTACCGGTTAGCGGGGGACTCCTACGAGCAGTACTTC.

This clonotype showed up many times. The rearrangement uses TRBV12-3 or TRBV12-4 and TRBJ2-7; D may be TRBD1 (7 bases). The CDR3 has 14 residues. Trimming removed 6 bases at V and 1 base at J, with 13 bases between. CDR3 amino acids: CASRAGQFSYEQYF. The CDR3 DNA sequence: TGTGCCAGCAGGGCGGGACAGTTTTCCTACGAGCAGTACTTC.

Ten or more counts support this clonotype. The chain is built from TRBV4-3 and TRBJ2-7, with TRBD1 as a possible D gene (6 bases). The CDR3 has 15 residues. The V and J ends lost 4 bases and 2 bases respectively, with 15 bases between them. CDR1 and CDR2 (germline): LGHNA, YSLEER. The CDR3, as DNA: TGCGCCAGCAGCCTAGACATAGGGGGTGCCTACGAGCAGTACGTC. As protein: CASSLDIGGAYEQYV.

This clonotype has only a few counts. This CDR3 reads CASSSRTGEQYF. The CDR3 region has the DNA TGTGCCAGCAGCTCCCGGACGGGGGAGCAGTACTTC. This sequence joins TRBV7-3 and TRBJ2-7, with TRBD2 as a possible D gene (5 bases). The germline V gene encodes CDR1 SGHTA and CDR2 FQGTGA. The CDR3 runs to 12 residues. V lost 4 bases to trimming and J lost 7 bases, with 11 bases between them.

This chain connects TRBV27 to TRBJ2-1, with D tentatively TRBD1 or TRBD2 (5 bases each). From germline, CDR1 is MNHEY and CDR2 SMNVEV (reference sequence). Trimming removed 5 bases at V and 0 bases at J, with 11 bases between. CDR3 length: 15 amino acids. The CDR3, as DNA: TGTGCCAGCAGTGGGACGGTCAGCTCCTACAATGAGCAGTTCTTC. Translation: CASSGTVSSYNEQFF.

This clonotype was counted many times. CDR3 sequence (DNA): TGTGCCAGCAGCGGGGGTCTTGCAGCTAATGAAAAACTGTTTTTT. It translates to CASSGGLAANEKLFF. The rearrangement joins TRBV7-6 to TRBJ1-4; the D gene is possibly TRBD1 (5 bases). This CDR3 is 15 amino acids long. Deletions cut 5 bases from V and 3 bases from J, with 13 bases between. Germline CDR1 reads SGHVS; CDR2 reads FNYEAQ.

This chain links TRBV4-3 with TRBJ1-4; 7 nucleotides line up with TRBD1. The CDR3 runs 15 residues. V was clipped by 3 bases and J by 6 bases; unmatched bases: 7. From germline, CDR1 is LGHNA and CDR2 YSLEER. The CDR3 here is CASSHLTGTDEKLFF. CDR3 DNA sequence: TGCGCCAGCAGCCACTTAACCGGGACAGATGAAAAACTGTTTTTT.

J is TRBJ2-1 and V is TRBV20-1; D assignment may be TRBD1 or TRBD2 (5 bases each). The CDR3 has 15 residues. Trimming removed 3 bases at V and 0 bases at J, with 12 bases between. CDR1 is DFQATT, CDR2 SNEGSKA, per germline (reference sequence). CDR3: CSASGPGSSYNEQFF. In DNA form, the CDR3 reads TGCAGTGCTAGTGGGCCAGGGAGCTCCTACAATGAGCAGTTCTTC.

This clonotype was seen repeatedly, ten times or more. This chain connects TRBV7-2 to TRBJ2-3; the match to TRBD1 covers 9 bases. Germline V lookup: CDR1 SGHTA, CDR2 FQGNSA. This CDR3 spans 15 amino acids. Trimming removed 4 bases from V and 5 bases from J; junction bases left unmatched: 7. The CDR3: CASSSQQGAQDTQYF. The CDR3 nucleotides read TGTGCCAGCAGCTCGCAACAGGGGGCGCAAGATACGCAGTATTTT.

The chain has TRBV4-1 and TRBJ2-1; the D call may be TRBD1 or TRBD2 (6 bases each). Germline CDR1 and CDR2: MGHRA and YSYEKL. The CDR3 is 14 residues long. V lost 4 bases and J lost 5, with 12 bases in between. CDR3 in amino acids: CASSRGGLDNEQFF. CDR3 sequence (DNA): TGCGCCAGCAGCCGTGGGGGGCTGGACAATGAGCAGTTCTTC.

This clonotype was counted between two and nine times. This rearrangement joins TRBV18 to TRBJ2-1; TRBD1 aligns across 10 bases. CDR3 length: 16 residues. Germline V gives CDR1 KGHSH, CDR2 LQKENI. V dropped 5 bases and J dropped 4; count of bases not matched to a gene: 8. The DNA of the CDR3 is TGTGCCAGCTCAGGGACCGGGACAGGGGCTTACAATGAGCAGTTCTTC. Translated: CASSGTGTGAYNEQFF.

This clonotype was picked up a small number of times. V gene TRBV18 combines with J gene TRBJ2-7, with 9 bases aligning to TRBD2. From germline, CDR1 is KGHSH and CDR2 LQKENI. This CDR3 is built from 13 residues. The ends lost 10 bases at V and 2 bases at J; junction bases unmatched: 6. In nucleotides, the CDR3 is TGTGCCACGGCGGGGGGGGCGACCTACGAGCAGTACTTC. Translated: CATAGGATYEQYF. Combining the CDR3 with reference TRBV18 and TRBJ2-7 gives the whole variable domain NAGVMQNPRHLVRRRGQEARLRCSPMKGHSHVYWYRQLPEEGLKFMVYLQKENIIDESGMPKERFSAEFPKEGPSILRIQQVVRGDSAAYFCATAGGATYEQYFGPGTRLTVT.

This chain joins TRBV4-2 and TRBJ1-3; weak D call: TRBD1 (5 bases). V was clipped by 3 bases and J by 4 bases, with 7 bases between them. CDR1 LGHNA and CDR2 YNFKEQ come from the germline V gene. The length of the CDR3 is 13 residues. CDR3 sequence reads: CASSQGRGNTIYF. CDR3 sequence (DNA): TGTGCCAGCAGCCAGGGACGAGGAAACACCATATATTTT.